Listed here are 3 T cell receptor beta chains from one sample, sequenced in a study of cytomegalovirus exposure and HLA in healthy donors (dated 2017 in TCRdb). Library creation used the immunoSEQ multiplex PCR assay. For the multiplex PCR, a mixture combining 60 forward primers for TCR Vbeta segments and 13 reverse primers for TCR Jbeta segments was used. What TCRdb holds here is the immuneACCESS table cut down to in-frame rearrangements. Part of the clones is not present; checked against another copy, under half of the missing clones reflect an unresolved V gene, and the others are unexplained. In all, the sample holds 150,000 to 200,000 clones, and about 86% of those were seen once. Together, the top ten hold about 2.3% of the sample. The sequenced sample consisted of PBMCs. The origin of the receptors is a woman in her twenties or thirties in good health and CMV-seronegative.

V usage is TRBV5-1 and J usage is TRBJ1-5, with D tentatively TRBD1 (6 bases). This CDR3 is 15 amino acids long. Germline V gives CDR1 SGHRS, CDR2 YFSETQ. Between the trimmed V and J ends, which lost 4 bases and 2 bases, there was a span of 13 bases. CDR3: CASSEQGGGNQPQHF. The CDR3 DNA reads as TGCGCCAGCAGCGAACAGGGTGGGGGCAATCAGCCCCAGCATTTT.

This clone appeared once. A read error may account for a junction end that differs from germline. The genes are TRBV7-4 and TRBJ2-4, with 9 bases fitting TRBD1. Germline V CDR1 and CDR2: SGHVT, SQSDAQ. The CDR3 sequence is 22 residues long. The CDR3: CASIKRIGTGMEYGWAKNSQYF. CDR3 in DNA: TGTGCCAGCATCAAACGAATCGGGACAGGGATGGAGTACGGGTGGGCCAAAAACAGTCAGTACTTC.

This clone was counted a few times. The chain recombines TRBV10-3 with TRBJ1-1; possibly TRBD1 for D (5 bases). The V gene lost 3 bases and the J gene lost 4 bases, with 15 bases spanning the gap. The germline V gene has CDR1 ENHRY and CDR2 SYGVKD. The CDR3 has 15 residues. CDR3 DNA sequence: TGTGCCATCAGTGACTCGGGTCAGGGAGGCACTGAAGCTTTCTTT. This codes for CAISDSGQGGTEAFF.